The rows below give T cell receptor beta chains drawn from one sample of a study of blood T cells in healthy people across ages. MiXCR, applied by TCRdb to the 5' RACE reads, yields one record per CDR3 protein. Of about 1.8 million distinct CDR3 sequences listed, about 49% are singletons. Sequenced material: blood. These TCRs come from a woman aged 40 to 50 in good health. The CDR3 runs from the conserved cysteine through the conserved F or W. A D gene is named only where the DNA matches it firmly. Expanded clones are given a class, and other clones once, few, many or no size at all.

abundance,d_gene,v_gene,j_gene,CDR3aa,CDR3nt
.,.,TRBV7-9,TRBJ2-3,CASSLDGGRTDMQYF,TGTGCTAGCAGCTTAGATGGGGGGCGGACAGATATGCAGTATTTT
.,TRBD1,TRBV6-5,TRBJ1-2,CASKVQGARYGYTF,TGTGCCAGCAAGGTACAGGGGGCTCGATATGGCTACACCTTC
.,TRBD2,TRBV6-5,TRBJ2-1,CASSYSIQPGGPYNEQFF,TGTGCCAGCAGTTACTCGATTCAGCCGGGGGGGCCATACAATGAGCAGTTCTTC
.,TRBD1,TRBV20-1,TRBJ1-2,CSAYRGLSYGYTF,TGCAGTGCTTACAGGGGGCTGAGCTATGGCTACACCTTC
.,.,TRBV7-2,TRBJ2-4,CASSLGQEKAKNIQYF,TGTGCCAGCAGCTTAGGACAGGAGAAAGCCAAAAACATTCAGTACTTC
.,.,TRBV10-3,TRBJ1-1,CAISGRGRNTEAFF,TGTGCCATCAGTGGTAGGGGCCGGAACACTGAAGCTTTCTTT
.,TRBD1,TRBV29-1,TRBJ2-3,CSARQGSYTDTQYF,TGCAGCGCCCGACAGGGAAGTTACACAGATACGCAGTATTTT
.,TRBD2,TRBV7-6,TRBJ2-1,CASSLGGRMRGNEQFF,TGTGCCAGCAGCTTGGGGGGGAGAATGAGAGGGAATGAGCAGTTCTTC
few,TRBD1,TRBV7-2,TRBJ1-5,CASSRDRGFEQPQHF,TGTGCCAGCAGTAGAGACAGGGGTTTTGAACAGCCCCAGCATTTT
.,.,TRBV11-2,TRBJ2-4,CASSLEISGVPSNIQYF,TGTGCCAGCAGCTTAGAAATTTCGGGGGTCCCCTCGAACATTCAGTACTTC
few,TRBD2,TRBV11-2,TRBJ2-1,CASSLGPSGDNNEQFF,TGTGCCAGCAGCTTAGGTCCTAGCGGAGACAACAATGAGCAGTTCTTC
few,TRBD1,TRBV20-1,TRBJ2-1,CSAPDRDSSYNEQFF,TGCAGTGCTCCCGACCGGGACAGCTCCTACAATGAGCAGTTCTTC
.,.,TRBV14,TRBJ2-5,CASSHGSIRRETQYF,TGTGCCAGCAGCCATGGATCGATCCGGCGGGAGACCCAGTACTTC
.,.,TRBV6-2/TRBV6-3,TRBJ2-5,CASSYYRGPQETQYF,TGTGCCAGCAGTTACTACCGGGGGCCGCAAGAGACCCAGTACTTC
.,TRBD2,TRBV20-1,TRBJ2-3,CSAELAGGGDTQYF,TGCAGTGCCGAGCTAGCGGGGGGAGGAGATACGCAGTATTTT
.,TRBD1,TRBV7-9,TRBJ2-2,CASSPYRGTGELFF,TGTGCCAGCAGCCCCTACAGGGGAACCGGGGAGCTGTTTTTT
.,TRBD2,TRBV20-1,TRBJ2-1,CSASPSGGLSSYNEQFF,TGCAGTGCCTCCCCTAGCGGGGGGCTAAGCTCCTACAATGAGCAGTTCTTC
once,.,TRBV5-6,TRBJ2-7,CASSSQADPSYEQYF,TGTGCCAGCAGCTCCCAGGCGGATCCATCCTACGAGCAGTACTTC
.,.,TRBV9,TRBJ2-5,CASSVYPGAETQYF,TGTGCCAGCAGCGTATATCCGGGCGCCGAGACCCAGTACTTC
.,TRBD1,TRBV6-2/TRBV6-3,TRBJ1-1,CASSYQGAMNTEAFF,TGTGCCAGCAGTTACCAGGGGGCAATGAACACTGAAGCTTTCTTT
.,.,TRBV20-1,TRBJ2-5,CSTELVSETQYF,TGCAGCACAGAGCTAGTGTCCGAGACCCAGTACTTC
.,.,TRBV7-2,TRBJ2-7,CASSLGADPYEQYF,TGTGCCAGCAGCTTAGGAGCAGATCCCTACGAGCAGTACTTC
.,.,TRBV3-1,TRBJ2-5,CASSLIGGTVEETQYF,TGTGCCAGCAGCCTCATTGGGGGGACGGTGGAAGAGACCCAGTACTTC
.,.,TRBV7-9,TRBJ2-6,CASSLGGEESGANVLTF,TGTGCCAGCAGCTTAGGGGGAGAAGAATCTGGGGCCAACGTCCTGACTTTC